These 12 T cell receptor beta chains were all obtained from the same sample, sequenced in a study of breast tumors, draining lymph nodes, adjacent tissues. TCRdb recomputed calls from the multiplex PCR reads with MiXCR, one row per CDR3 protein. Of approximately 130,000 distinct CDR3 sequences listed, under 25% are singletons. Axillary draining lymph nodes of breast cancer patients supplied the node samples. The specimen was axillary lymph node tissue. The receptors stem from a female donor with breast cancer. Some clones in this sample may be carry-over from other donors' samples.

This clonotype has a count of ten or more. This sequence joins TRBV7-2 and TRBJ2-3; possibly TRBD1 or TRBD2 for D (5 bases each). V was clipped by 5 bases and J by 2 bases, with 14 bases between them. Germline CDR1 reads SGHTA; CDR2 reads FQGNSA. The CDR3 is 15 amino acids. The CDR3 bases are TGTGCCAGCAGCCATTACGGGACCCACACAGATACGCAGTATTTT. Protein: CASSHYGTHTDTQYF.

This clonotype showed up many times. The genes are TRBV5-8 and TRBJ2-7; D is ambiguous. Germline values: CDR1 SGHTS, CDR2 YDEGEE. Trimming removed 6 bases at V and 9 bases at J, with 22 bases between. The CDR3 totals 14 residues. The CDR3 DNA follows: TGTGCCAGCACCCCCGGGCGTGTTAGGTTCGGGCAGTACTTC. Its protein is CASTPGRVRFGQYF.

V usage is TRBV3-1 and J usage is TRBJ1-2; D might be TRBD1 (5 bases). The V end was cut by 2 bases, the J end by 8 bases, with 9 bases between. CDR3 length equals 12 residues. Per germline, CDR1 LGHDT and CDR2 YNNKEL (reference sequence). The CDR3 coding sequence is TGTGCCAGCAGCCAAACGGGACTCGGCTACACCTTC. This sequence encodes CASSQTGLGYTF.

This clonotype was counted a few times. The chain recombines TRBV19 with TRBJ2-1; 7 bases map to TRBD1. V lost 5 bases to trimming and J lost 5 bases; unmatched junction nucleotides: 9. Germline values: CDR1 LNHDA, CDR2 SQIVND (reference sequence). The CDR3 sequence is 15 residues long. The CDR3 protein is CASSPPDRADNEQFF. Here the CDR3 DNA reads TGTGCCAGTAGTCCCCCTGACAGGGCCGACAATGAGCAGTTCTTC.

This clonotype was seen ten or more times. V usage is TRBV6-1 and J usage is TRBJ1-5; perhaps TRBD1 as D (6 bases). This CDR3 contains 15 residues. Germline V gives CDR1 MNHNS, CDR2 SASEGT. Trimming took off 0 bases at V and 6 bases at J, with 12 bases between the two ends. CDR3 residues: CASSEARGGRQPQHF. CDR3 nucleotides: TGTGCCAGCAGTGAAGCGCGGGGGGGGCGTCAGCCCCAGCATTTT.

There are many counts of this clonotype. The V call is TRBV27, the J call TRBJ2-7, with a possible D match to TRBD1 (6 bases). V was cut by 4 bases and J by 11 bases, with 21 bases left in between. CDR1 is MNHEY and CDR2 is SMNVEV in the germline V gene (reference sequence). The CDR3 extends over 14 amino acids. The DNA for the CDR3 is TGTGCCAGCAGTTCAGGTGGGGTGACAGGCCGAGAGTACTTC. Encoded protein: CASSSGGVTGREYF.

This clonotype occurred a few times. CDR3: CASSSKTSTDTQYF. Here the CDR3 DNA reads TGTGCCAGCAGCTCTAAGACTAGCACAGATACGCAGTATTTT. This sequence joins TRBV5-6 and TRBJ2-3; D not resolved. Per germline, CDR1 SGHDT and CDR2 YYEEEE. The CDR3 is made up of 14 amino acids. The V and J ends lost 3 bases and 0 bases respectively, with 8 bases between them.

About this clonotype itself: The junction differs from germline at one of its ends, possibly a read error. This sequence joins TRBV3-1 and TRBJ2-1; 9 bases map to TRBD2. The CDR3 spans 17 residues. Germline values: CDR1 LGHDT, CDR2 YNNKEL (reference sequence). CDR3 coding DNA: TGTGCCAGCAGCCAATACCACGCGGGGGGGCTGTACAATGAGCAGCTCTTC. Protein product: CASSQYHAGGLYNEQLF.

This clonotype was recorded many times. This sequence joins TRBV4-2 and TRBJ2-2, with a weak D call TRBD1 (6 bases). The V gene's germline CDR1 is LGHNA and CDR2 YNFKEQ. The V end was cut by 0 bases, the J end by 2 bases, with 10 bases between. This CDR3 is 16 amino acids long. CDR3 bases: TGTGCCAGCAGCCAAGAGAGGACAGAAAACACCGGGGAGCTGTTTTTT. Its protein product is CASSQERTENTGELFF.

The chain uses TRBV29-1 and TRBJ1-5; D is uncertain. V lost 3 bases and J 4 bases, leaving 10 bases between the germline ends. The germline V gene encodes CDR1 SQVTM and CDR2 ANQGSEA. This CDR3 spans 13 amino acids. The CDR3 coding sequence is TGCAGCGTTGATTTGGGAGGGAATCAGCCCCAGCATTTT. Its translation is CSVDLGGNQPQHF. Full variable domain (outside the CDR3, taken from reference TRBV29-1 and TRBJ1-5): SAVISQKPSRDICQRGTSLTIQCQVDSQVTMMFWYRQQPGQSLTLIATANQGSEATYESGFVIDKFPISRPNLTFSTLTVSNMSPEDSSIYLCSVDLGGNQPQHFGDGTRLSIL.

This clonotype was detected many times. V gene TRBV7-9 combines with J gene TRBJ2-5, with TRBD2 matching 13 bases. The CDR3 loop spans 16 amino acids. Germline values: CDR1 SEHNR, CDR2 FQNEAQ (reference sequence). With V trimmed by 4 bases and J by 5 bases, 7 bases remained unmatched. DNA of the CDR3: TGTGCCAGCAGCTCCGGACTAGCGGGAGCATCGGAGACCCAGTACTTC. It is translated as CASSSGLAGASETQYF. The whole variable domain, filled in from reference TRBV7-9 and TRBJ2-5, reads DTGVSQNPRHKITKRGQNVTFRCDPISEHNRLYWYRQTLGQGPEFLTYFQNEAQLEKSRLLSDRFSAERPKGSFSTLEIQRTEQGDSAMYLCASSSGLAGASETQYFGPGTRLLVL.

This clonotype occurred many times. The V gene is TRBV20-1, the J gene TRBJ2-3; 9 nucleotides match TRBD1. CDR1 DFQATT and CDR2 SNEGSKA come from the germline V gene (reference sequence). CDR3 size: 14 residues. The V and J ends lost 6 bases and 6 bases, in that order; junction bases with no gene match: 10. CDR3 region: CSANTGGDPDTQYF. In nucleotides, the CDR3 is TGCAGTGCCAATACAGGGGGCGATCCCGATACGCAGTATTTT.